This T cell receptor (beta chain) was sequenced in a study of post-analysis software for immune sequencing data. Study-wide findings and caveats: Four to six TRBV segments were more frequent in patients than controls; TRBV5-6, TRBV5-1 and TRBV20-1 belonged to this group.

cDNA libraries of TCR beta carried unique molecular identifiers. From the PCR reads, TCRdb called clonotypes with MiXCR, one entry per CDR3 protein. This table has 450,000 or so distinct CDR3 sequences, around 40% appearing once. Concerning this clonotype itself: The antigen is undetermined.

With 1 base removed from V and 5 bases from J, the gap between germline ends came to 19 bases. This CDR3 contains 17 residues. The germline CDR1 and CDR2 sequences are PRHDT and FYEKMQ (reference sequence). The receptor comes from a girl under 18 with multiple sclerosis. Material: blood. The chain carries TRBV13 and TRBJ2-3, with D possibly TRBD2 on 6 matching bases. The CDR3 loop is CASSLAAGPAFKDTQYF. CDR3 nucleotide sequence: TGTGCCAGCAGCTTAGCGGCGGGACCAGCCTTTAAAGATACGCAGTATTTT.